The entry below gives a single TCR beta chain sequence along with its context. This clonotype was counted many times. The clone's antigen remains unknown. The record has no base qualities; no much larger clone is one base away. The data originate from a study of T cells in Graves' hyperthyroidism and ophthalmopathy (dated by TCRdb to the late 2010s). At the level of the whole study: Peripheral blood was sampled at the time of initial diagnosis, prior to any treatment. To identify distinguishing TCR V-J signatures, a discovery cohort of around 100 patients was used, comprising 43 with Graves' ophthalmopathy and around 60 with stable Graves' hyperthyroidism. An independent validation cohort of around 19 hyperthyroidism patients and 17 patients who later progressed to ophthalmopathy tested prospective prediction of ophthalmopathy. For training and testing, the roughly 97 patients in the discovery cohort were randomly divided in a 7:3 ratio. Thyroid tissue and blood T-cell repertoires from roughly six Graves' hyperthyroidism patients were also compared in the study. Once sampling was done, hyperthyroidism patients were given methimazole at a starting dose of 30 mg daily, whereas ophthalmopathy patients were given high-dose intravenous methylprednisolone. According to the paper, TCR Vbeta CDR3 sequencing was carried out on about 140 peripheral blood samples, which came from some 41 ophthalmopathy, under 85 hyperthyroidism and roughly 17 progressor patients.

TCR beta CDR3 regions were amplified from RNA transcripts. The first round of RT-PCR for the TCR CDR3 was performed with the HTBI primer set and the Qiagen OneStep RT-PCR kit. The libraries were constructed in a second round of multiplex PCR and then size-selected and purified. Sequencing of the libraries was done on an Illumina HiSeq2000 using paired-end 100 bp reads. Under the source paper's analysis protocol: Raw data were processed with SOAPnuke, discarding reads with adapters, uncalled bases, mean Phred below 15, or no exact constant-primer or identifier match. COPE v1.2.5 was used to merge high-quality paired reads, and clonotypes were defined as unique nucleotide sequences. MiTCR v1.1 was used to align clonotypes to the IMGT TRBV, TRBD and TRBJ reference segments. Analysis was restricted to V-J combinations with a frequency above 0.0001, which covered 99.2% of repertoires. A TCS score was defined as the ratio between F50 (clonal expansion) and ExV (chaos), using BLOSUM62-based TCRdist between CDR3 peptides within each V-J. Welch's t-statistics and random forest reduced approximately 520 V-J features to 13, which were used in a naive Bayes classifier (R e1071). TCRdb's own reprocessing of the public reads used fastp at Q25 and MiXCR and kept productive beta chains. All rows with the same CDR3 protein become a single entry with the most common DNA and genes. The V and J calls and clone size are TCRdb's, not the authors'. Recorded for this sample are a few hundred thousand distinct CDR3 sequences; about a fifth of them occurred a single time. The ten largest clones capture about 3.7% of the sample.

CDR3 length: 14 amino acids, cysteine to phenylalanine. Only CDR3 DNA remains: 42 bases, in frame from the first base. Trimming leaves V shorter by 7 bases and J shorter by 5 bases, with the junction holding 7 bases beyond the gene matches. What the research found in general, with its limitations: A 13 V-J signature model separated ophthalmopathy from stable hyperthyroidism, with 87.88% sensitivity and 81.08% specificity in cross-validation and 80%/75% in testing. In validation, the model predicted progression to ophthalmopathy with approximately 71% sensitivity and 72% to 85% specificity, a median of about 6.7 months before onset. No statistical method was used to set the sample size in advance, and investigators knew the group allocation. Most expanded thyroid clonotypes (frequency above 0.001) were also detected in blood, a finding suggesting that blood repertoires may reflect thyroid immune responses.

Graves' hyperthyroidism was defined as stable when no progression to ophthalmopathy occurred over 18 months of follow-up. Hyperthyroidism patients were aged 18 to 65 years and newly diagnosed, with disease duration of less than 2 months. Exclusion was applied to patients with uncontrolled infections, other autoimmune diseases, pregnancy or lactation. Diagnoses were established on the basis of clinical symptoms, serum thyroxine and TRAb, thyroid ultrasound, and orbital computed tomography. PBMCs were separated from 10 ml of fresh peripheral blood using Ficoll-Paque density gradient centrifugation. Total RNA was extracted using Trizol reagent, and RNA quality was assessed on an Agilent 2100 Bioanalyzer.

Sequenced sample: blood. This chain joins TRBV12-3 or TRBV12-4 to TRBJ1-1; 10 of the junction bases match TRBD1. This clonotype originated in a woman between 18 and 30 years old with Graves' hyperthyroidism. CDR3 loop: CASTRWTGGTEAFF. The sequenced DNA is TGTGCCAGCACCCGTTGGACAGGGGGTACTGAAGCTTTCTTT.